Below are 22 T cell receptor beta chains sequenced from a single sample in a study of T cell responses to AZD1222 COVID-19 vaccine (dated by TCRdb to the early 2020s). Read against the paper, the sample's time point label means: baseline before first vaccination. The library was built by means of the immunoSEQ multiplex PCR assay. As stored in TCRdb, this immuneACCESS dataset retains in-frame rearrangements with V and J assigned. A fraction of the clones does not appear; measured against another copy, unresolved V genes explain less than half of the discrepancy, and the remainder lacks a known reason. This sample gives around 99,000 clones in total; 87% of them show up just once. The ten biggest clones cover about 5.2% of the sample. This specimen was peripheral blood, taken on day 0 of AZD1222 vaccination. The receptors shown here come from an adult in good health.

This sequence joins TRBV4-2 and TRBJ1-1, with D possibly TRBD1 on 5 matching bases. V gave up 3 bases and J gave up 1 base, with 12 bases separating them. The CDR3 is 15 residues long. Germline CDR1 reads LGHNA; CDR2 reads YNFKEQ. The CDR3 coding sequence is TGTGCCAGCAGCCAGACAAGGAGGGGGAACACTGAAGCTTTCTTT. This gives the protein CASSQTRRGNTEAFF.

The V and J genes are TRBV19 and TRBJ1-3, with D unclear. The germline V gene encodes CDR1 LNHDA and CDR2 SQIVND (reference sequence). The V end lost 7 bases, the J end lost 0 bases, and 22 bases lay between the germline ends. The CDR3 has 18 amino acids. This CDR3 is CASMARGFLRNSGNTIYF. The DNA of the CDR3 is TGTGCCAGTATGGCTCGGGGTTTTCTCAGGAACTCTGGAAACACCATATATTTT.

The gene calls are TRBV24-1 and TRBJ1-1; D call uncertain. The length of the CDR3 is 16 residues. Trimming shortened V by 9 bases and J by 6 bases, and 25 bases separated the two germline ends. Germline loops: CDR1 KGHDR, CDR2 SFDVKD. CDR3: CATPQSWEAAYPEAFF. For the CDR3, the DNA is TGTGCCACCCCCCAATCATGGGAAGCGGCCTACCCTGAAGCTTTCTTT.

The V and J genes are TRBV3-1 (or the pseudogene TRBV3-2) and TRBJ1-4; D possibly corresponds to TRBD1 (5 bases). Germline CDR1 reads LGHDT; CDR2 reads YNNKEL (reference sequence). CDR3 length: 14 residues. V shed 5 bases and J shed 4 bases, with 11 bases lying between them. CDR3 amino acids: CASSGTAGNEKLFF. The CDR3 DNA reads as TGTGCCAGCAGCGGGACGGCCGGTAATGAAAAACTGTTTTTT.

J is TRBJ1-2 and V is TRBV28; 12 bases match TRBD1. CDR3 length: 15 residues. V lost 5 bases to trimming and J lost 8 bases; unmatched junction nucleotides: 9. CDR1 is MDHEN and CDR2 is SYDVKM in the germline V gene. The CDR3 here is CASSPPGQGAGGYTF. The CDR3 nucleotides are TGTGCCAGCAGTCCCCCGGGACAGGGGGCCGGAGGCTACACCTTC.

This chain connects TRBV30 to TRBJ2-7, with a weak D call TRBD2 (5 bases). CDR3 length equals 16 residues. Germline V CDR1 and CDR2: GTSNPN, SVGIG (reference sequence). The V and J ends lost 0 bases and 2 bases respectively, with 17 bases between them. The CDR3 loop is CAWSVRGWRLTYEQYF. The CDR3 DNA reads TGTGCCTGGAGTGTACGGGGTTGGAGGCTGACCTACGAGCAGTACTTC.

The rearrangement links TRBV5-8 to TRBJ2-7; TRBD2 is a possible D gene (5 bases). Germline values: CDR1 SGHTS, CDR2 YDEGEE. The V end lost 0 bases, the J end lost 6 bases, and 19 bases lay between the germline ends. This CDR3 spans 16 amino acids. The CDR3 sequence: CASSLVFWELTAEQYF. The CDR3 nucleotides are TGTGCCAGCAGCTTGGTTTTTTGGGAGCTAACAGCCGAGCAGTACTTC. Full variable domain (outside the CDR3, taken from reference TRBV5-8 and TRBJ2-7): EAGVTQSPTHLIKTRGQQATLRCSPISGHTSVYWYQQALGLGLQFLLWYDEGEERNRGNFPPRFSGRQFPNYSSELNVNALELEDSALYLCASSLVFWELTAEQYFGPGTRLTVT.

The rearrangement joins TRBV5-1 to TRBJ2-3, with D possibly matching TRBD2 (5 bases). Germline lookup yields CDR1 SGHRS and CDR2 YFSETQ. The CDR3 sequence is 13 residues long. The germline V and J ends were trimmed by 0 bases and 10 bases, with 12 bases remaining between them. Written as DNA, the CDR3 is TGCGCCAGCAGCTTGGGAACTAGTCCAGCGCAGTATTTT. Protein product: CASSLGTSPAQYF.

This chain links TRBV5-4 with TRBJ2-7, with D perhaps matching TRBD2 (5 bases). The ends were cut back, 3 bases at V and 1 base at J, with 11 bases in the middle. The CDR3 totals 14 residues. The germline CDR1 and CDR2 sequences are SGHNT and YYREEE (reference sequence). The CDR3 region is CASSSRGGSYEQYF. The CDR3 DNA sequence: TGTGCCAGCAGCTCCCGAGGAGGATCCTACGAGCAGTACTTC. Complete variable domain (other parts from reference TRBV5-4 and TRBJ2-7): ETGVTQSPTHLIKTRGQQVTLRCSSQSGHNTVSWYQQALGQGPQFIFQYYREEENGRGNFPPRFSGLQFPNYSSELNVNALELDDSALYLCASSSRGGSYEQYFGPGTRLTVT.

The chain has TRBV5-1 and TRBJ1-1; 9 bases map to TRBD1. The CDR3 runs 14 residues. Germline V gene sequence: CDR1 SGHRS, CDR2 YFSETQ. The trim removed 4 bases at V and 4 bases at J, leaving 5 bases unmatched. This CDR3 reads CASSNTGGGTEAFF. CDR3 DNA: TGCGCCAGCAGCAACACAGGGGGCGGCACTGAAGCTTTCTTT.

The chain couples TRBV7-5 to TRBJ1-3. TRBV7-5 is given as a pseudogene. The CDR3 has 15 amino acids. For the CDR3, the DNA is TGTGCCAGAAGTCCACCCGGGGGATCTGGAAACACCATATATTTT. Its translation is CARSPPGGSGNTIYF.

This sequence joins TRBV24-1 and TRBJ2-7; D remains unclear. Germline V CDR1 and CDR2: KGHDR, SFDVKD. Trimming removed 2 bases at V and 3 bases at J, with 4 bases between. This CDR3 is built from 12 residues. For the CDR3, the DNA is TGTGCCACCAGTGATTCAAACTACGAGCAGTACTTC. As protein: CATSDSNYEQYF.

The chain links TRBV19 to TRBJ1-1; D might be TRBD1 (5 bases). This CDR3 has 14 residues. Deletions cut 5 bases from V and 8 bases from J, with 18 bases between. Germline loops: CDR1 LNHDA, CDR2 SQIVND (reference sequence). The CDR3 nucleotides are TGTGCCAGTAGTGCCGACATGGGGCGCGGGGAAGCTTTCTTT. Its protein product is CASSADMGRGEAFF.

The chain links TRBV10-3 to TRBJ2-4, with 10 nucleotides matching TRBD1. V shed 8 bases and J 6 bases; nucleotides not matched to a gene: 10. Germline V gives CDR1 ENHRY, CDR2 SYGVKD. This CDR3 region has 15 residues. CDR3 DNA sequence: TGTGCCATCGGATCGGGACAGGGGTCGTTAAACATTCAGTACTTC. Protein: CAIGSGQGSLNIQYF.

The genes are TRBV28 and TRBJ1-2; no reliable D call. V was shortened by 4 bases and J by 4 bases, with 13 bases between the two germline ends. This CDR3 is 14 amino acids long. CDR1 and CDR2 from the germline V gene are MDHEN and SYDVKM. The CDR3 region is CASSSSDIPYGYTF. The CDR3 DNA reads TGTGCCAGCAGTTCATCCGACATTCCCTATGGCTACACCTTC.

Here the CDR3 DNA reads TGTGCCAGCAAGGAACATTCCTCTGGAAACACCATATATTTT. It specifies CASKEHSSGNTIYF. V gene TRBV6-4 combines with J gene TRBJ1-3; D remains ambiguous. Per the germline V gene, CDR1 is MRHNA and CDR2 is SNTAGT. The CDR3 runs to 14 residues. V lost 7 bases to trimming and J lost 0 bases, with 10 bases between them.

The rearrangement joins TRBV4-2 to TRBJ1-4, with 7 bases matching TRBD1. V dropped 0 bases and J dropped 8; count of bases not matched to a gene: 3. This CDR3 is 14 amino acids long. Germline V gives CDR1 LGHNA, CDR2 YNFKEQ. DNA for the CDR3: TGTGCCAGCAGCCAAGAGAGGGGGCTAGAAAAACTGTTTTTT. This gives the protein CASSQERGLEKLFF.

The genes are TRBV3-1 (or the pseudogene TRBV3-2) and TRBJ1-6; TRBD1 matches at 10 bases. After removal of 1 base from V and 11 bases from J, the junction contained 2 bases not matched to a gene. This CDR3 is built from 14 residues. Germline CDR1 reads LGHDT; CDR2 reads YNNKEL (reference sequence). The CDR3 bases are TGTGCCAGCAGCCAAGGGACAGGGGGAGCACCCCTCCACTTT. As protein: CASSQGTGGAPLHF.

The gene calls are TRBV12-3 or TRBV12-4 and TRBJ2-1; D is uncertain. The CDR3 contains 12 residues. Trimming shortened V by 1 base and J by 5 bases, and 3 bases separated the two germline ends. The CDR3 region has the DNA TGTGCCAGCAGTTTAGTCCACAATGAGCAGTTCTTC. Its translation: CASSLVHNEQFF.

Only one count was recorded for this clone. CDR3 residues: CASSPDSPNEKLFF. CDR3 in DNA: TGTGCCAGCAGCCCGGACAGCCCTAATGAAAAACTGTTTTTT. The J gene is TRBJ1-4, the V gene TRBV7-6; TRBD1 is a possible D gene (6 bases). V dropped 5 bases and J dropped 3 bases, with 10 bases sitting between them. Germline-derived CDR1 and CDR2 are SGHVS and FNYEAQ. The length of the CDR3 is 14 residues.

J is TRBJ1-1 and V is TRBV3-1 (or the pseudogene TRBV3-2); D not resolved. The CDR3 sequence is 12 residues long. Germline V gene lookup returns CDR1 LGHDT and CDR2 YNNKEL (reference sequence). The germline V and J ends were trimmed by 1 base and 8 bases, with 8 bases remaining between them. CDR3 amino acids: CASSQVSSEAFF. CDR3 DNA: TGTGCCAGCAGCCAAGTTTCGTCGGAAGCTTTCTTT.

This clone has only one observation. The chain recombines TRBV5-1 with TRBJ2-3; 10 nucleotides match TRBD2. The length of the CDR3 is 15 residues. With 4 bases clipped from V and 3 bases from J, the junction kept 5 bases outside the gene matches. Looked up from germline, CDR1 is SGHRS and CDR2 is YFSETQ. CDR3 residues: CASSPGLARTDTQYF. CDR3 bases: TGCGCCAGCAGCCCGGGACTAGCGAGAACAGATACGCAGTATTTT.